These T cell receptor beta chains were read from a single sample in a study of blood T cell repertoires in COVID-19. Assay: immunoSEQ multiplex PCR; the TCRdb copy retains only in-frame clones and omits some. Of approximately 150,000 clones in the sample, approximately 84% were seen once. Sequencing input: peripheral blood. These receptors were taken from a woman of 80 years or more with COVID-19, enrolled during active disease. Each CDR3 is given without its conserved first and last residue. Each record gives: V gene, J gene, CDR3 length, CDR3 protein.

v_call: TRBV9
j_call: TRBJ2-7
cdr3_length: 15
cdr3_aa: ASSGHRDTTYTYEQY

v_call: TRBV7-9
j_call: TRBJ2-7
cdr3_length: 15
cdr3_aa: ASSRYPGTSGSYEQY

v_call: TRBV28
j_call: TRBJ1-2
cdr3_length: 13
cdr3_aa: ASSFQGTGAWGYT

v_call: TRBV12-5
j_call: TRBJ2-7
cdr3_length: 12
cdr3_aa: ASALGGPPYEQY

v_call: TRBV6-5
j_call: TRBJ2-2
cdr3_length: 12
cdr3_aa: ASSRQGGTGELF

v_call: TRBV5-1
j_call: TRBJ2-1
cdr3_length: 14
cdr3_aa: ASTDPSGSSYNEQF

v_call: TRBV3-1/TRBV3-2
j_call: TRBJ1-6
cdr3_length: 12
cdr3_aa: ASSPGQGYSPLH

v_call: TRBV18
j_call: TRBJ1-5
cdr3_length: 14
cdr3_aa: ASSPLRTGDSQPQH

v_call: TRBV11-1
j_call: TRBJ2-7
cdr3_length: 12
cdr3_aa: ASSGRDRGPEQY

v_call: TRBV5-4
j_call: TRBJ2-5
cdr3_length: 11
cdr3_aa: ASSLRGGETQY

v_call: TRBV2
j_call: TRBJ2-5
cdr3_length: 14
cdr3_aa: ASSDGTSGTQETQY

v_call: TRBV9
j_call: TRBJ1-2
cdr3_length: 11
cdr3_aa: ASSVGQGRGYT

v_call: TRBV7-9
j_call: TRBJ1-5
cdr3_length: 15
cdr3_aa: ASSLTGDMRSNQPQH

v_call: TRBV27
j_call: TRBJ1-5
cdr3_length: 12
cdr3_aa: ASSHTGGGQPQH

v_call: TRBV19
j_call: TRBJ1-4
cdr3_length: 14
cdr3_aa: ASSTGGTGLREKLF

v_call: TRBV7-9
j_call: TRBJ2-3
cdr3_length: 10
cdr3_aa: ASSLTADTQY

v_call: TRBV4-2
j_call: TRBJ2-3
cdr3_length: 15
cdr3_aa: ASSQERLAGDTDTQY

v_call: TRBV19
j_call: TRBJ1-2
cdr3_length: 10
cdr3_aa: ASSPANYGYT

v_call: TRBV5-5
j_call: TRBJ1-5
cdr3_length: 14
cdr3_aa: ASSFSLDSLHQPQH

v_call: TRBV2
j_call: TRBJ2-5
cdr3_length: 12
cdr3_aa: ASSNSGGSETQY

v_call: TRBV7-8
j_call: TRBJ2-7
cdr3_length: 12
cdr3_aa: ASSLDRISYEQY

v_call: TRBV9
j_call: TRBJ1-1
cdr3_length: 12
cdr3_aa: ASSLFDRDTEAF

v_call: TRBV5-4
j_call: TRBJ2-1
cdr3_length: 11
cdr3_aa: ASSPDNYNEQF

v_call: TRBV14
j_call: TRBJ2-3
cdr3_length: 15
cdr3_aa: ASSQLGGPGVADTQY

v_call: TRBV11-2
j_call: TRBJ2-2
cdr3_length: 14
cdr3_aa: ASTETLGQLFGELF

v_call: TRBV12-3/TRBV12-4
j_call: TRBJ1-2
cdr3_length: 10
cdr3_aa: ASLKRTGPYT

v_call: TRBV13
j_call: TRBJ1-1
cdr3_length: 13
cdr3_aa: ASSLLRVKTIEAF

v_call: TRBV9
j_call: TRBJ2-3
cdr3_length: 13
cdr3_aa: ASSVGSGNTDTQY

v_call: TRBV5-1
j_call: TRBJ2-1
cdr3_length: 12
cdr3_aa: ASSLVGGFHEQF